This T cell receptor delta chain was captured by sequencing in a study of gamma-delta T cells after stem cell transplantation. TCRdb repeated clone calling on the RT-PCR reads with CATT. The repertoire holds approximately 3,000 delta-chain clones, with almost 9% as singletons. Germline CDR1 TSWWSYY, CDR2 QGS. The CDR3 runs 21 residues. This clone was picked up a small number of times. The junction departs from the called germline gene at one end, perhaps through a read error. In the same sample, other DNA sequences code for this CDR3. Source material: gamma-delta T cells. This chain connects TRDV1 to TRDJ1; TRDD3 matches 13 bases. This TCR was sampled from a human donor. It is not recorded whose cells these are; they may come from a transplant donor. CDR3 protein: CALGENPPSYDWGIRRDKLIF. For the CDR3, the DNA is TGCGCTCTTGGGGAAAATCCCCCTTCCTACGACTGGGGGATACGTAGGGATAAACTCATCTTT.